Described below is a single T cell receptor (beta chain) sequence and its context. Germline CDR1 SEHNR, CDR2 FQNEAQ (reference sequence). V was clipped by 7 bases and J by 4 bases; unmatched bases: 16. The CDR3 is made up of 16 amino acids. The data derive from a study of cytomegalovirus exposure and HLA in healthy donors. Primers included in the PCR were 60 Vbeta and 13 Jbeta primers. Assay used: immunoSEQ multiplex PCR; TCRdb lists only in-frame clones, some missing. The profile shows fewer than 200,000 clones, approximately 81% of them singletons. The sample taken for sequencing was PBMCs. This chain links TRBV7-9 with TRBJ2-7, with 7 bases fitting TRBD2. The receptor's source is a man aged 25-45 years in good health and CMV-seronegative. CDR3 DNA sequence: TGTGCCAGCACCTCGGGGGGTGGGGAAACCCCGTACGAGCAGTACTTC. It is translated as CASTSGGGETPYEQYF.